The 13 T cell receptor beta chains below come from one sample, sequenced in a study of Ad26.COV2.S vaccination and SARS-CoV-2 variants. The treatment was: about 20 received Ad26.COV2.S at low or high dose, single or two shots; five or six received placebo; per-sample allocation not given. Sampling occurred on day 63 after the first vaccine or placebo injection. This table comes from immunoSEQ multiplex PCR, and its TCRdb copy is limited to in-frame clones, with some not included. The profile shows about 350,000 clones, about 86% of them singletons. The sample here was peripheral blood, taken in a trial of Ad26.COV2.S vaccine versus placebo. The receptors stem from a person between 18 and 65 years old who received the Ad26.COV2.S COVID-19 vaccine or a placebo.

The chain employs TRBV3-1 (or the pseudogene TRBV3-2) and TRBJ1-6; D gene ambiguous. The CDR3 runs 15 residues. V lost 3 bases, J lost 2 bases, and 8 bases lay in between. From germline, CDR1 is LGHDT and CDR2 YNNKEL (reference sequence). CDR3 sequence reads: CASSQTGTYNSPLHF. Written as DNA, the CDR3 is TGTGCCAGCAGCCAGACCGGCACCTATAATTCACCCCTCCACTTT.

This chain links TRBV11-2 with TRBJ1-2; tentative D call: TRBD1 (6 bases). The germline V gene has CDR1 SGHAT and CDR2 FQNNGV. Trimming took off 4 bases at V and 3 bases at J, with 12 bases between the two ends. This CDR3 spans 14 amino acids. CDR3 protein: CASSSRPGDYGYTF. The CDR3, as DNA: TGTGCCAGCAGCTCCCGGCCAGGGGACTATGGCTACACCTTC.

The chain links TRBV15 to TRBJ1-1, with TRBD1 identical over 9 bases. After removal of 1 base from V and 5 bases from J, the junction contained 2 bases not matched to a gene. The CDR3 covers 14 residues. Germline V gene lookup returns CDR1 LNHNV and CDR2 YYDKDF (reference sequence). CDR3 sequence reads: CATSRGTGDTEAFF. DNA of the CDR3: TGTGCCACCAGCAGAGGGACAGGGGATACTGAAGCTTTCTTT.

This clone was counted once. At the DNA level, this CDR3 is encoded by other sequences in the same sample as well. The chain uses TRBV5-1 and TRBJ2-5, with D possibly called TRBD1 or TRBD2 (5 bases each). The length of the CDR3 is 15 residues. In germline, CDR1 is SGHRS, CDR2 YFSETQ. Trimming pared 0 bases from V and 5 bases from J, leaving 14 bases between. Written as DNA, the CDR3 is TGCGCCAGCAGCTTGGCCTCGGGGCGAGGGGAGACCCAGTACTTC. Its translation: CASSLASGRGETQYF.

The chain is built from TRBV3-1 (or the pseudogene TRBV3-2) and TRBJ2-4; D is perhaps TRBD2 (5 bases). V lost 7 bases, J lost 6 bases, and 13 bases lay in between. Germline assignment: CDR1 LGHDT and CDR2 YNNKEL (reference sequence). This CDR3 contains 13 residues. The CDR3 sequence is CASTDGDLNIQYF. CDR3 DNA sequence: TGTGCCAGCACCGACGGGGATCTAAACATTCAGTACTTC.

CDR3 nucleotide sequence: TGTGCCAGCAGCGCGGGCAGGGTGGATGGCTACACCTTC. Its protein product is CASSAGRVDGYTF. This chain uses TRBV7-2 with TRBJ1-2, with a weak D call TRBD1 (5 bases). Germline lookup yields CDR1 SGHTA and CDR2 FQGNSA. The V end lost 5 bases, the J end lost 6 bases, and 13 bases lay between the germline ends. This CDR3 has 13 amino acids. Full variable domain (remainder filled in from reference TRBV7-2 and TRBJ1-2): GAGVSQSPSNKVTEKGKDVELRCDPISGHTALYWYRQSLGQGLEFLIYFQGNSAPDKSGLPSDRFSAERTGGSVSTLTIQRTQQEDSAVYLCASSAGRVDGYTFGSGTRLTVV.

The rearrangement joins TRBV6-5 to TRBJ2-3, with a tentative D call TRBD2 (5 bases). Trimming shortened V by 8 bases and J by 4 bases, and 13 bases separated the two germline ends. This CDR3 comprises 13 residues. CDR1 MNHEY and CDR2 SVGAGI come from the germline V gene. This CDR3 is CASYSDEADTQYF. CDR3 nucleotide sequence: TGTGCCAGCTATAGCGACGAGGCAGATACGCAGTATTTT.

The chain links TRBV28 to TRBJ2-2; 9 positions agree with TRBD1. The trim removed 6 bases at V and 7 bases at J, leaving 9 bases unmatched. This CDR3 has 15 amino acids. Germline V gives CDR1 MDHEN, CDR2 SYDVKM. CDR3 in amino acids: CASRPGQGIIGELFF. As DNA, the CDR3 is TGTGCCAGCAGGCCGGGACAGGGAATTATCGGGGAGCTGTTTTTT. The variable domain in full, completed from reference TRBV28 and TRBJ2-2, reads DVKVTQSSRYLVKRTGEKVFLECVQDMDHENMFWYRQDPGLGLRLIYFSYDVKMKEKGDIPEGYSVSREKKERFSLILESASTNQTSMYLCASRPGQGIIGELFFGEGSRLTVL.

This clone was detected a few times. Other nucleotide sequences from this sample produce the same CDR3. The rearrangement links TRBV28 to TRBJ1-5; a possible D gene is TRBD1 (6 bases). Trimming pared 4 bases from V and 4 bases from J, leaving 11 bases between. The CDR3 covers 14 residues. Germline-derived CDR1 and CDR2 are MDHEN and SYDVKM. CDR3 loop: CASSSPQGNQPQHF. Written as DNA, the CDR3 is TGTGCCAGCAGTTCCCCGCAGGGGAATCAGCCCCAGCATTTT.

The chain links TRBV11-2 to TRBJ2-7; 9 bases agree with TRBD2. J was trimmed by 11 bases and V by 4 bases; bases with no gene match: 6. From germline, CDR1 is SGHAT and CDR2 FQNNGV. This CDR3 is built from 12 residues. Written as DNA, the CDR3 is TGTGCCAGCAGCTCGACCCTAGCGGGGAAGTACTTC. Protein product: CASSSTLAGKYF.

This sequence joins TRBV10-2 and TRBJ1-2; TRBD1 aligns across 11 bases. There are 20 residues in the CDR3. The V segment lost 6 bases and the J segment 3 bases; nucleotides outside the gene matches: 21. CDR1 and CDR2 (germline): WSHSY, SAAADI. CDR3 region: CASRGLDRGPFLDSDYGYTF. Written as DNA, the CDR3 is TGCGCCAGCAGGGGTTTGGACAGGGGGCCGTTCCTGGACTCGGACTATGGCTACACCTTC.

This chain uses TRBV4-1 with TRBJ2-7, with a weak D call TRBD2 (5 bases). The CDR3 has 15 residues. Germline lookup yields CDR1 MGHRA and CDR2 YSYEKL. Trimming shortened V by 0 bases and J by 6 bases, and 15 bases separated the two germline ends. This CDR3 is CASSQDLGEQREQYF. The CDR3 DNA follows: TGCGCCAGCAGCCAAGATCTCGGGGAACAGCGCGAGCAGTACTTC.

This clone was detected a few times. The chain joins TRBV6-5 to TRBJ2-5, with 8 nucleotides matching TRBD1. The CDR3 runs to 15 residues. With V trimmed by 4 bases and J by 5 bases, 9 bases remained unmatched. CDR1 is MNHEY, CDR2 SVGAGI, per germline. For the CDR3, the DNA is TGTGCCAGCAGTTTGGGGGCAGGGGGCGCGGAGACCCAGTACTTC. It is translated as CASSLGAGGAETQYF.